The entry below gives a single T cell receptor beta chain sequence along with its context. Methods used by the authors: Reference gene primer amplification yielded estimated nucleated cell counts. Generated by immunoSEQ multiplex PCR, the TCRdb table keeps only in-frame clones and is missing some. That table is the source of V, J and clone size, and D and trimming were worked out from the DNA. Of tens of thousands of clones in the sample, around 90% were seen once. The CDR3 is made up of 17 amino acids. The V and J ends lost 1 base and 7 bases respectively, with 17 bases between them. In germline, CDR1 is LGHNT, CDR2 FRNRAP. This entry belongs to a study of blood T cell repertoires in COVID-19. Turning to the study itself: Samples taken during acute and convalescent COVID-19 were collected in the United States, Italy and Spain. Sample material is recorded as cDNA or gDNA derived from T cells, B-cell-depleted T cells, or PBMCs.

The TCR sequence derives from a human donor in a cohort sampled during active COVID-19. What was sequenced was peripheral blood. This rearrangement joins TRBV12-5 to TRBJ1-6, with a weak D call TRBD1 (5 bases). The chain's CDR3 is CASGLALGGSRNSPLHF. The CDR3 DNA sequence: TGTGCTAGTGGTTTGGCACTGGGGGGTTCGAGAAATTCACCCCTCCACTTT.